A selection of T cell receptor beta chains follows, all from one sample in a study of CD8 T cells in Susac syndrome. TCRdb reanalysed the immunoSEQ multiplex PCR reads using MiXCR and keeps one entry per CDR3 protein. The sample records around 100,000 distinct CDR3 sequences, approximately 95% being singletons. Material: CD8+ T cells from PBMCs. The receptors shown here come from a human donor with Susac syndrome. Both conserved end residues are part of each CDR3. D genes are given only for firm matches. A clone size is listed for some rows: how often the clone was seen (once, few, many), or a class if it is expanded.

J gene	V gene	D gene	clone size	CDR3 DNA	CDR3 protein
TRBJ2-3	TRBV27	TRBD2	NA	TGTGCCAGCAGTTTATCGAAGTCCGGGACTAGCGGGACAGATACGCAGTATTTT	CASSLSKSGTSGTDTQYF
TRBJ2-7	TRBV11-2	NA	once	TGTGCCAGCAGCTTAGCTGGCCTCAACGAGCAGTACTTC	CASSLAGLNEQYF
TRBJ2-7	TRBV14	TRBD1	NA	TGTGCCAGCAGCCAAGAGCACAACCTAGGACAGGCCCGCTACGAGCAGTACTTC	CASSQEHNLGQARYEQYF
TRBJ1-4	TRBV4-1	NA	NA	TGCGCCAGCAGCCAGGGACCAGAAAAACTGTTTTTT	CASSQGPEKLFF
TRBJ2-5	TRBV13	NA	NA	TGTGCCAGCAGCCGGACATCGTACCAAGAGACCCAGTACTTC	CASSRTSYQETQYF
TRBJ1-1	TRBV24-1	NA	NA	TGTGCCACAACTCAGGGCTTGAACACTGAAGCTTTCTTT	CATTQGLNTEAFF
TRBJ2-7	TRBV6-2/TRBV6-3	TRBD1	NA	TGTGCCAGCAGTTACTCGGGAAGGGGGCCATTATACGAGCAGTACTTC	CASSYSGRGPLYEQYF
TRBJ2-7	TRBV11-2	NA	NA	TGTGCCAGCAGCTCTTTATCCGATCCCTCCTCCGAGCAGTACTTC	CASSSLSDPSSEQYF
TRBJ1-1	TRBV12-3/TRBV12-4	NA	once	TGTGCCAGCACCTTGAGGCGGGCGGCGAACACTGAAGCTTTCTTT	CASTLRRAANTEAFF
TRBJ1-5	TRBV28	NA	NA	TGTGCCAGCACCGCGGTGGGACTATCGGAGCCCCAGCATTTT	CASTAVGLSEPQHF
TRBJ1-5	TRBV20-1	NA	NA	TGCAGTGCTAGATCCTGGGCAGGGCAGGAACAGCCCCAGCATTTT	CSARSWAGQEQPQHF
TRBJ2-1	TRBV18	TRBD1	NA	TGTGCCAGCCGAGGGACAGGGTCGATTGAGCAGTTCTTC	CASRGTGSIEQFF
TRBJ2-3	TRBV13	TRBD1	NA	TGTGCCAGCAGACCAACGGGACAGGGCACAGATACGCAGTATTTT	CASRPTGQGTDTQYF
TRBJ1-4	TRBV4-1	NA	NA	TGCGCCAGCAGCCTTACGACGGGAGAAAAACTGTTTTTT	CASSLTTGEKLFF
TRBJ2-3	TRBV29-1	NA	NA	TGCAGCGTTGGGGGACGGAGCACAGATACGCAGTATTTT	CSVGGRSTDTQYF
TRBJ1-4	TRBV7-2	NA	NA	TGTGCCAGCAGCTTAGGGCGGCTTAATGAAAAACTGTTTTTT	CASSLGRLNEKLFF
TRBJ1-1	TRBV28	TRBD1	once	TGTGCCAGCAGCGGTCCGGGACAGGGGATGAACACTGAAGCTTTCTTT	CASSGPGQGMNTEAFF
TRBJ1-1	TRBV5-1	NA	NA	TGCGCCAGCAGCTTGGTGGTGGGGCGGGACACTGAAGCTTTCTTT	CASSLVVGRDTEAFF
TRBJ1-2	TRBV19	TRBD1	NA	TGTGCCAGTAGTATTTGGCAGGGGGCGAACTATGGCTACACCTTC	CASSIWQGANYGYTF
TRBJ2-2	TRBV19	TRBD2	NA	TGTGCCAGTAGAGACGGACTAGCGGGCACCGGGGAGCTGTTTTTT	CASRDGLAGTGELFF
TRBJ1-6	TRBV27	NA	NA	TGTGCCAGCAGTTTCTTCGACAGCTTAATCTCACCCCTCCACTTT	CASSFFDSLISPLHF
TRBJ2-5	TRBV12-3/TRBV12-4	NA	NA	TGTGCCAGCACCTCAGACAGGACTGGGTGGACCCAGTACTTC	CASTSDRTGWTQYF
TRBJ2-2	TRBV20-1	NA	NA	TGCAGTGCTAGAGAAATGGGCGGCGGGGAGCTGTTTTTT	CSAREMGGGELFF
TRBJ2-7	TRBV13	TRBD2	NA	TGTGCCAGCAGCCACAGAAACCCCGGACTAGCGGGATTCTACGAGCAGTACTTC	CASSHRNPGLAGFYEQYF
TRBJ2-1	TRBV6-2/TRBV6-3	TRBD2	NA	TGTGCCAGCAGTGTAGGACTAGCGGGTAATGAGCAGTTCTTC	CASSVGLAGNEQFF
TRBJ2-5	TRBV29-1	TRBD2	NA	TGCAGCGTCTTCGGGGGGTCCCAAGAGACCCAGTACTTC	CSVFGGSQETQYF
TRBJ2-5	TRBV6-6	NA	NA	TGTGCCAGCAGTGGGGCCAACAGTCACGCACCAGAGACCCAGTACTTC	CASSGANSHAPETQYF